The rows below give T cell receptor beta chains drawn from one sample of a study of response to subunit inactivated influenza vaccine. In TCRdb, the RT-PCR reads were re-called with MiXCR into one record per CDR3 protein. The repertoire holds 550,000 to 650,000 distinct CDR3 sequences, with 12% as singletons. The sequences come from PBMCs from blood, collected on the day of vaccination. The receptors here all came from a man between 50 and 59 years old who received an inactivated influenza vaccine. Each CDR3 is given with its conserved first and last residue. The order of the fields is D gene, clone size, V gene, CDR3 length, J gene, CDR3 protein, CDR3 DNA. The D gene is left open where the match is weak. Some rows mark clone size as missing; the rest say once, few, many or name a class of expanded clone.

>NA|few|TRBV21-1|16|TRBJ2-1
CASSKGGGRAPNEQFF
TGTGCCAGCAGCAAGGGTGGCGGGAGGGCCCCAAATGAGCAGTTCTTC
>NA|few|TRBV6-1|17|TRBJ1-6
CASSPNSRTTGTSPLHF
TGTGCCAGCAGCCCTAATTCGAGGACGACAGGTACTTCACCCCTCCACTTT
>NA|few|TRBV6-1|14|TRBJ1-5
CASSDREFNQPQHF
TGTGCCAGCAGTGACAGAGAATTCAATCAGCCCCAGCATTTT
>NA|NA|TRBV5-1|15|TRBJ1-2
CASSPDPGQGGGYTF
TGCGCCAGCAGCCCCGACCCGGGGCAGGGTGGTGGCTACACCTTC
>TRBD2|few|TRBV11-2|15|TRBJ2-2
CASSLGLAGSGELFF
TGTGCCAGCAGCTTGGGACTAGCGGGAAGCGGGGAGCTGTTTTTT
>TRBD2|few|TRBV7-9|17|TRBJ2-1
CASSIGLAGSSYNEQFF
TGTGCCAGCAGCATCGGACTAGCGGGGAGCTCCTACAATGAGCAGTTCTTC
>TRBD1|once|TRBV6-2/TRBV6-3|14|TRBJ1-1
CASRSQGAGTEAFF
TGTGCCAGCAGATCCCAGGGGGCAGGGACTGAAGCTTTCTTT
>NA|NA|TRBV21-1|15|TRBJ2-5
CASSKAKISGETQYF
TGTGCCAGCAGCAAAGCCAAGATATCGGGAGAGACCCAGTACTTC
>NA|NA|TRBV24-1|18|TRBJ2-1
CATSDLLQAQKGIDEQFF
TGTGCCACCAGTGATTTGCTCCAAGCCCAGAAGGGGATCGATGAGCAGTTCTTC
>NA|few|TRBV6-5|10|TRBJ2-1
CARVPNEQFF
TGTGCCAGAGTACCCAATGAGCAGTTCTTC
>NA|few|TRBV6-5|17|TRBJ1-1
CASSYSIGGGENTEAFF
TGTGCCAGCAGTTACTCGATTGGGGGCGGCGAGAACACTGAAGCTTTCTTT
>NA|few|TRBV12-3/TRBV12-4|16|TRBJ2-2
CASSLKREAWTGELFF
TGTGCCAGCAGTTTAAAGCGCGAGGCATGGACCGGGGAGCTGTTTTTT
>NA|many|TRBV6-6|12|TRBJ2-3
CASSPRVDTQYF
TGTGCCAGCAGCCCAAGGGTAGATACGCAGTATTTT
>TRBD1|few|TRBV10-3|16|TRBJ2-7
CAISESRGQGFYEQYF
TGTGCCATCAGTGAGTCGAGGGGACAGGGTTTCTACGAGCAGTACTTC
>TRBD2|NA|TRBV19|17|TRBJ2-1
CASSSRLAGVGSNEQFF
TGTGCCAGTAGTTCCAGACTAGCGGGAGTCGGCTCCAATGAGCAGTTCTTC
>TRBD1|NA|TRBV5-1|15|TRBJ2-7
CASSLEGGRNYEQYF
TGCGCCAGCAGCTTGGAAGGGGGCAGGAACTACGAGCAGTACTTC
>NA|NA|TRBV3-1|17|TRBJ2-6
CASSQDGPFSGANVLTF
TGTGCCAGCAGCCAAGACGGGCCATTCTCTGGGGCCAACGTCCTGACTTTC
>NA|NA|TRBV6-2/TRBV6-3|13|TRBJ1-2
CASANPPLDGYTF
TGTGCCAGCGCCAATCCCCCACTCGATGGCTACACCTTC
>NA|NA|TRBV7-9|14|TRBJ2-4
CASSEGPNRNIQYF
TGTGCCAGCAGCGAGGGGCCAAATCGAAACATTCAGTACTTC